Sequencing of this T cell receptor (beta chain) was carried out in a study of identical twins. General study findings and limits: Beta out-of-frame sequences showed weaker excess twin sharing. Low generation-probability sequences were in excess among twin-shared out-of-frame alpha sequences.

This CDR3 contains 17 residues. Looked up from germline, CDR1 is SGHTA and CDR2 is FQGNSA. After removal of 0 bases from V and 5 bases from J, the junction contained 9 bases not matched to a gene. TCRdb redid the calling of the 5' RACE reads with MiXCR, one entry per CDR3 protein. This sample has about 450,000 distinct CDR3 sequences; approximately 17% occur once, and the top ten carry around 12%. This clonotype was seen many times. Its antigen is still unknown. Only healthy Caucasians were included as donors. The sequencing sample was made of naive T cells sorted from blood. This chain links TRBV7-2 with TRBJ2-1, with TRBD2 matching 8 bases. The source of this sequence is a man aged 50 or older in good health. The CDR3 DNA is TGTGCCAGCAGCTTAGCGGTCACCGGGACTAGTAACAATGAGCAGTTCTTC. Translated, it gives CASSLAVTGTSNNEQFF.